This T cell receptor (beta chain) was recorded in a study of identifying expanded T cells in peripheral blood. The study's findings and limits: Over about two and four weeks, about 15 and 19 clones changed, versus around 1.3 between replicates.

The CDR3 extends over 14 amino acids. In germline, CDR1 is LGHNT, CDR2 FRNRAP. V trimming: 5 bases; J trimming: 2 bases; junction bases outside the gene matches: 4. Collection occurred without any documented infections or immune events in donors. The table came from immunoSEQ multiplex PCR; TCRdb's copy has only in-frame clones and leaves some out. The top ten hold roughly 7% of the sample, which has about 80,000 clones, roughly 90% seen once. Worth noting for this clone: Its antigen is currently unknown.

Sequences were obtained from blood. This TCR was recovered from a person aged 18-70 years in good health. The chain links TRBV12-5 to TRBJ2-5; TRBD1 agrees at 8 bases. CDR3 coding DNA: TGTGCTAGTGGTCCGCGGACAGGGCAAGAGACCCAGTACTTC. Encoded protein: CASGPRTGQETQYF.